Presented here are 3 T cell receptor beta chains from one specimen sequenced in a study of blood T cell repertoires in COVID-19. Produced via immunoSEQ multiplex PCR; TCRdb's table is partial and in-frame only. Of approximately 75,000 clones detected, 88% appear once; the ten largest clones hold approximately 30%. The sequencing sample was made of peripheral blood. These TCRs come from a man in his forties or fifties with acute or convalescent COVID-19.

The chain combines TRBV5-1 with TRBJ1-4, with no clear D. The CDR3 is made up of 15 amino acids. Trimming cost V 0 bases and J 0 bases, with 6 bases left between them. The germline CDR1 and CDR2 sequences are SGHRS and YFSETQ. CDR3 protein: CASSLVPATNEKLFF. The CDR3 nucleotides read TGCGCCAGCAGCTTGGTGCCGGCAACTAATGAAAAACTGTTTTTT.

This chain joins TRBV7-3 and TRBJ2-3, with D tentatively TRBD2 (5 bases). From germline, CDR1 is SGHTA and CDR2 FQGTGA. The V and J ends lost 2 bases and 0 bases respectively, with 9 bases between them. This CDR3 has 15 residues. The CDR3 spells CASSLDRGSTDTQYF. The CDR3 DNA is TGTGCCAGCAGCTTAGATCGAGGGAGCACAGATACGCAGTATTTT. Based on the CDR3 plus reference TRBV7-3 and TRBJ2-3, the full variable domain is GAGVSQTPSNKVTEKGKYVELRCDPISGHTALYWYRQSLGQGPEFLIYFQGTGAADDSGLPNDRFFAVRPEGSVSTLKIQRTERGDSAVYLCASSLDRGSTDTQYFGPGTRLTVL.

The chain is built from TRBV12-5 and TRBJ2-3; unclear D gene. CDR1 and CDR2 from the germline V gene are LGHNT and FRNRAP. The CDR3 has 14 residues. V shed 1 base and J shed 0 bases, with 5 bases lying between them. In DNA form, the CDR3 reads TGTGCTAGTGGTTTGGACGCGAGCACAGATACGCAGTATTTT. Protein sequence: CASGLDASTDTQYF.